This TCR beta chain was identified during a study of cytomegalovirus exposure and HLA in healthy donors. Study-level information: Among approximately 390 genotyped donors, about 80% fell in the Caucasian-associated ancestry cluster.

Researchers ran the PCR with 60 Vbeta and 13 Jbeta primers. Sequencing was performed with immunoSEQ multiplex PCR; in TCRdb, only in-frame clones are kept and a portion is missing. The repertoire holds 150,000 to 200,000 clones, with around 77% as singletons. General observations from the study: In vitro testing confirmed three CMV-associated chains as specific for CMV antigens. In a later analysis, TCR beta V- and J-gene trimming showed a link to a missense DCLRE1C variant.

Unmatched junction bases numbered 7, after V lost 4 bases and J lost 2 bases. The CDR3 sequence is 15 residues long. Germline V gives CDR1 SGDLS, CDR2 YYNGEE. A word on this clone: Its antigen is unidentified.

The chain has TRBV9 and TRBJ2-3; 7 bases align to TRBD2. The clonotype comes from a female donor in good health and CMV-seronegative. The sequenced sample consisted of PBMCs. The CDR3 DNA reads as TGTGCCAGCAGCTCCGGGACTACCAACACAGATACGCAGTATTTT. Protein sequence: CASSSGTTNTDTQYF.